Listed below are T cell receptor beta chains from one sample, sequenced in a study of CD8 T cells in ankylosing spondylitis. Using its own MiXCR run on the 5' RACE reads, TCRdb lists one record per CDR3 protein. The sample includes roughly 260,000 distinct CDR3 sequences, around 19% seen only once; the top ten take around 7.8%. The specimen sequenced was blood, either unsorted or a sorted T cell fraction (not recorded which). These receptor sequences come from a male donor with ankylosing spondylitis or in good health (not recorded which). The CDR3 runs from the conserved cysteine through the conserved F or W. The D gene is left open where the match is weak. The size field is filled for only some rows; it gives once, few, many or a size class.

v_call	d_call	clone_size	j_call	cdr3_aa	cdr3_nt
TRBV6-5	NA	few	TRBJ1-5	CASSFPAGADQPQHF	TGTGCCAGCAGTTTCCCCGCCGGGGCGGATCAGCCCCAGCATTTT
TRBV28	NA	NA	TRBJ2-5	CASRLRTKPETQYF	TGTGCCAGCCGCCTCCGGACCAAACCCGAGACCCAGTACTTC
TRBV15	NA	few	TRBJ1-5	CATSRDVVAGNQPQHF	TGTGCCACCAGCAGAGATGTAGTTGCAGGCAATCAGCCCCAGCATTTT
TRBV13	TRBD1	NA	TRBJ1-2	CASSLLFDPGDSVNYGYTF	TGTGCCAGCAGCTTATTATTTGATCCGGGGGACAGCGTTAACTATGGCTACACCTTC
TRBV5-1	NA	few	TRBJ1-1	CASSLVPGWNTEAFF	TGCGCCAGCAGCTTGGTCCCAGGATGGAACACTGAAGCTTTCTTT
TRBV6-5	NA	NA	TRBJ1-6	CASSYFYNSPLHF	TGTGCCAGCAGTTACTTTTATAATTCACCCCTCCACTTT
TRBV27	NA	NA	TRBJ2-2	CASSVESFTGELFF	TGTGCCAGCAGTGTGGAGAGTTTCACCGGGGAGCTGTTTTTT
TRBV7-7	TRBD1	NA	TRBJ2-1	CASSPGTGAGEQFF	TGTGCCAGCAGCCCCGGGACAGGGGCCGGAGAGCAGTTCTTC
TRBV20-1	NA	many	TRBJ2-3	CSASGLAGTDTQYF	TGCAGTGCTAGCGGTTTGGCGGGGACAGATACGCAGTATTTT
TRBV28	TRBD1	few	TRBJ1-1	CASRGQGAGNTEAFF	TGTGCCAGCAGGGGACAGGGGGCAGGGAACACTGAAGCTTTCTTT
TRBV10-3	NA	many	TRBJ2-1	CAARLAGTREQFF	TGTGCCGCCCGGTTAGCAGGGACACGTGAGCAGTTCTTC
TRBV7-8	TRBD2	NA	TRBJ2-1	CASSLASGNYNEQFF	TGTGCCAGCAGCTTGGCTAGCGGAAACTACAATGAGCAGTTCTTC
TRBV12-5	TRBD2	few	TRBJ2-1	CASGLAHSGIGYNEQFF	TGTGCTAGTGGTTTGGCTCATAGCGGGATCGGCTACAATGAGCAGTTCTTC
TRBV5-1	TRBD1	NA	TRBJ1-2	CASSPLQGDHGYTF	TGCGCCAGCAGCCCTCTGCAGGGGGACCATGGCTACACCTTC
TRBV5-4	NA	many	TRBJ2-5	CASAPGDGGQETQYF	TGTGCCAGCGCCCCTGGGGACGGCGGTCAAGAGACCCAGTACTTC
TRBV2	NA	few	TRBJ1-4	CASSGQGTNEKLFF	TGTGCCAGCAGTGGGCAGGGGACTAATGAAAAACTGTTTTTT
TRBV3-1	NA	few	TRBJ2-4	CASSQDGASANIQYF	TGTGCCAGCAGCCAAGATGGGGCCTCGGCCAACATTCAGTACTTC
TRBV3-1	NA	few	TRBJ1-6	CASSQDGASSYNSPLHF	TGTGCCAGCAGCCAAGATGGGGCCAGCTCCTATAATTCACCCCTCCACTTT
TRBV29-1	TRBD2	few	TRBJ2-1	CSARVAGVLRVHNEQFF	TGCAGCGCCAGAGTGGCGGGAGTCTTACGGGTGCACAATGAGCAGTTCTTC
TRBV29-1	TRBD1	many	TRBJ1-4	CSVESDRGGEKLFF	TGCAGCGTTGAGTCGGACAGGGGTGGTGAAAAACTGTTTTTT
TRBV5-1	NA	few	TRBJ2-6	CASSLDGRGAGANVLTF	TGCGCCAGCAGCTTGGACGGTAGGGGAGCTGGGGCCAACGTCCTGACTTTC
TRBV29-1	NA	few	TRBJ1-3	CSATGTGNTIYF	TGCAGCGCTACAGGGACTGGAAACACCATATATTTT
TRBV6-1	NA	few	TRBJ1-2	CASSAAFTNYGYTF	TGTGCCAGCAGTGCGGCTTTCACTAACTATGGCTACACCTTC
TRBV5-1	NA	few	TRBJ2-3	CASSIGGAGRRADTQYF	TGCGCCAGCAGCATAGGGGGGGCCGGTCGACGAGCAGATACGCAGTATTTT
TRBV27	TRBD2	NA	TRBJ2-1	CASSPGVAGPSYNEQFF	TGTGCCAGCAGTCCAGGGGTAGCGGGACCTTCCTACAATGAGCAGTTCTTC
TRBV28	NA	NA	TRBJ2-2	CASSRDLNTGELFF	TGTGCCAGCAGTCGGGACTTGAACACCGGGGAGCTGTTTTTT
TRBV20-1	TRBD2	NA	TRBJ2-1	CSAKPSGRTYNEQFF	TGCAGTGCTAAACCTAGCGGGAGAACCTACAATGAGCAGTTCTTC
TRBV20-1	TRBD1	few	TRBJ1-4	CSAQTGFTEKLFF	TGCAGTGCTCAGACAGGGTTTACTGAAAAACTGTTTTTT
TRBV15	NA	many	TRBJ1-5	CATSRDRGSGNQPQHF	TGTGCCACCAGCAGAGACAGGGGAAGTGGCAATCAGCCCCAGCATTTT
TRBV24-1	NA	NA	TRBJ2-3	CATSSYGTAHTDTQYF	TGTGCCACCAGTTCTTACGGGACGGCACACACAGATACGCAGTATTTT
TRBV3-1	TRBD1	few	TRBJ2-6	CASSQDQGAWGANVLTF	TGTGCCAGCAGCCAAGATCAGGGGGCGTGGGGGGCCAACGTCCTGACTTTC
TRBV20-1	NA	NA	TRBJ1-4	CSARSNEKLFF	TGCAGTGCTAGGTCAAATGAAAAACTGTTTTTT
TRBV11-1	NA	NA	TRBJ2-5	CASSFRNRDWGSQGETQYF	TGTGCCAGCAGCTTCCGCAACCGGGACTGGGGGTCACAAGGCGAGACCCAGTACTTC
TRBV15	NA	few	TRBJ1-1	CATSERGGGYTEAFF	TGTGCCACCAGCGAGAGAGGGGGGGGGTACACTGAAGCTTTCTTT
TRBV28	TRBD1	few	TRBJ2-3	CASSSLGTAHTDTQYF	TGTGCCAGCAGTTCTTTAGGGACAGCCCACACAGATACGCAGTATTTT
TRBV6-1	NA	many	TRBJ1-5	CASSLGGGQPQHF	TGTGCCAGCAGCTTGGGGGGAGGTCAGCCCCAGCATTTT
TRBV7-2	NA	many	TRBJ2-5	CASSLDRGQETQYF	TGTGCCAGCAGCTTAGATCGGGGCCAAGAGACCCAGTACTTC
TRBV27	NA	few	TRBJ2-1	CASRDYNEQFF	TGTGCCAGCAGGGACTACAATGAGCAGTTCTTC
TRBV5-1	NA	NA	TRBJ1-1	CASSPVMNTEAFF	TGCGCCAGCAGCCCAGTCATGAACACTGAAGCTTTCTTT
TRBV20-1	NA	NA	TRBJ2-1	CSAEVGGWGYEQFF	TGCAGTGCTGAGGTCGGGGGCTGGGGCTATGAGCAGTTCTTC
TRBV5-1	NA	few	TRBJ1-4	CASSLDQDEKLFF	TGCGCCAGCAGCTTGGATCAGGATGAAAAACTGTTTTTT
TRBV5-6	TRBD2	few	TRBJ2-1	CASSLYFETSGRLWHEQFF	TGTGCCAGCAGCTTGTATTTCGAGACTAGCGGGAGACTTTGGCATGAGCAGTTCTTC
TRBV10-3	TRBD1	NA	TRBJ2-3	CAISEAGQVGEDTQYF	TGTGCCATCAGTGAGGCGGGACAGGTGGGCGAAGATACGCAGTATTTT
TRBV5-5	TRBD1	NA	TRBJ1-1	CASSRVRGGTEAFF	TGTGCCAGCAGCAGGGTCAGGGGGGGCACTGAAGCTTTCTTT